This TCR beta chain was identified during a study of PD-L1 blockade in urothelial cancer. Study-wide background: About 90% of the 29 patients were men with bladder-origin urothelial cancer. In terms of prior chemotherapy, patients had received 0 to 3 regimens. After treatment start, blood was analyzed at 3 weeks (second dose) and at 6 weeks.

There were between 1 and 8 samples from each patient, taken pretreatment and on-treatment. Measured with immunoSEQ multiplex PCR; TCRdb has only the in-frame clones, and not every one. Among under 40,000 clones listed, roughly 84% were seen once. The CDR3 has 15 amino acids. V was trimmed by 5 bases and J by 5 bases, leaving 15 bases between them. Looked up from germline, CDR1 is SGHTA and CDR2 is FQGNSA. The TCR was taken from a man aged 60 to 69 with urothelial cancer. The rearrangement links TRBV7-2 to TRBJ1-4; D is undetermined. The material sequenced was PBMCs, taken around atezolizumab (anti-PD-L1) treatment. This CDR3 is CASSARGRYNEKLFF. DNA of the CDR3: TGTGCCAGCAGCGCCCGCGGTCGGTACAATGAAAAACTGTTTTTT.